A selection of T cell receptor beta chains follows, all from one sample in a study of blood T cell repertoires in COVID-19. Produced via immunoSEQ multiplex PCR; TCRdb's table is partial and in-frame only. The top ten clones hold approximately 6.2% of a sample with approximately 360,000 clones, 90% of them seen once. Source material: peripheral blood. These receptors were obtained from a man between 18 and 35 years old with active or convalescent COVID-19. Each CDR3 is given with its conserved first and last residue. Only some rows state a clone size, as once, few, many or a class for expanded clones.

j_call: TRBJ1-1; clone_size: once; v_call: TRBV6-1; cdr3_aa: CASSEPGGVKNTEAFF
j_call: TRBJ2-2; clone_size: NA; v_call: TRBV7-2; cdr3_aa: CASSSWTSGGMGTGELFF
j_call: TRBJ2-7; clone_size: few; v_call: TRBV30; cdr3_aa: CAWTVAGGPYEQYF
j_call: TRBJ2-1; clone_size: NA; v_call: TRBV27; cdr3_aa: CASSSTSGNIYNEQFF
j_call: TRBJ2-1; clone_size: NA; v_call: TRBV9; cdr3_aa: CASSVDPGGYNEQFF
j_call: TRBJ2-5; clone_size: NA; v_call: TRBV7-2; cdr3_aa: CASSLTPRQGWAVQETQYF
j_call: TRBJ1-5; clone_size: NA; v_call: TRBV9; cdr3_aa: CASSVSGGSGQPQHF
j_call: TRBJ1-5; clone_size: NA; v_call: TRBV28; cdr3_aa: CASVAKGTLSNQPQHF
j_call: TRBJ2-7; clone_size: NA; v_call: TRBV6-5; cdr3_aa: CASTSPGTASYEQYF
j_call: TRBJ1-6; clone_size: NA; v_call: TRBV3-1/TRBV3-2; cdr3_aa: CASSQGPPGTYNSPLHF
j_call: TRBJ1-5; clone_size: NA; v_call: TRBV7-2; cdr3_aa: CASSIRTGDQPQHF
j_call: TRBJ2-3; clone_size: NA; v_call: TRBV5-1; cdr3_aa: CASSSNSGGAKDTQYF
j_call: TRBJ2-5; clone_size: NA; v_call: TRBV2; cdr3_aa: CATLPQGRGETQYF
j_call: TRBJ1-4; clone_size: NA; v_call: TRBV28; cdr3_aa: CASSLQGESEKLFF
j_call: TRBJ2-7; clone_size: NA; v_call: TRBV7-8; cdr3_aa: CASSDSQQGYYEQYF
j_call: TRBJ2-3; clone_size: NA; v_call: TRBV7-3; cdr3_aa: CASSFGTSGGTDTQYF
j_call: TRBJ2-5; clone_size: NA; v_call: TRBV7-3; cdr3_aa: CASSLGLSGGYQETQYF
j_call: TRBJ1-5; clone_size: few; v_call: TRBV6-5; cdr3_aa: CASDDLGNQPQHF
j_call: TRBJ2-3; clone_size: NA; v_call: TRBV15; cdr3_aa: CATEGTSESTDTQYF
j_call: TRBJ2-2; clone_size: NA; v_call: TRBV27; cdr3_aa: CASSFGAGGIGELFF
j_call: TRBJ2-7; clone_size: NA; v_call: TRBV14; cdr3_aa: CASSQARGGVYEQYF
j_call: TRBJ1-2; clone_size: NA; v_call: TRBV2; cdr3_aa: CASSTNREYGYTF
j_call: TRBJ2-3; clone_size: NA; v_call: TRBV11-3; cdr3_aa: CASSLDPPSGRADTQYF
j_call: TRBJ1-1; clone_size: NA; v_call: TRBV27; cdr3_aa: CASSLFYVGPQGAWTEAFF
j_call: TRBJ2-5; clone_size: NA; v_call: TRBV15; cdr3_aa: CATSNRGGRMYQETQYF
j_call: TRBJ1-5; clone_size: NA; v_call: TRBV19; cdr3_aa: CASVTGAYNQPQHF
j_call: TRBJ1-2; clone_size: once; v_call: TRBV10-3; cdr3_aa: CAISDRDWDYGYTF
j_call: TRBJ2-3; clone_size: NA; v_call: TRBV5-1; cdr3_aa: CASKSLAGTDTQYF
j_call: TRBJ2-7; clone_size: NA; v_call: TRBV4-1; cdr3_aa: CASSQEKLQGTYEQYF
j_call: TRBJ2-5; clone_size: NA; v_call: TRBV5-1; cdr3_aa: CASSFQGQLQETQYF
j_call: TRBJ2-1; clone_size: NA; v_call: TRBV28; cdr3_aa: CASSLSGNEQFF
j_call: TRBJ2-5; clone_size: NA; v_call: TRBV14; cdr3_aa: CASSQDPRGKTQYF
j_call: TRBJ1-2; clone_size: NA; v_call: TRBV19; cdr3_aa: CASSPRGAQGYGYTF
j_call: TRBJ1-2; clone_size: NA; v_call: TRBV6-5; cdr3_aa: CASSYGFLGDGYTF
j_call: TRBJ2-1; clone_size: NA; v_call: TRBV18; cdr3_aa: CASSPPGGPYNEQFF
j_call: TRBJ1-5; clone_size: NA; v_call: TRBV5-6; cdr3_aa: CASSLLQGNQPQHF
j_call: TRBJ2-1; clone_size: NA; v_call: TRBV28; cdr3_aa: CASSGRTKSYNEQFF
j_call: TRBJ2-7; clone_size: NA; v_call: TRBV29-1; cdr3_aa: CSVEDRGGPMFHEQYF
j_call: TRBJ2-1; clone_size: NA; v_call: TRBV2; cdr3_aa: CANGGGSSYNEQFF
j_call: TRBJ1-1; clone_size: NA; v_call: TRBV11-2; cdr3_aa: CASRPMNTEAFF
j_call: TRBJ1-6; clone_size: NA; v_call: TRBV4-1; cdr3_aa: CASSPDRVNSPLHF
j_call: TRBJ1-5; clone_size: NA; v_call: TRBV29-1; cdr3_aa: CSVVTGDFNQPQHF
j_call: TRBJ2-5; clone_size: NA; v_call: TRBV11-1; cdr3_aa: CASSLGVEFQETQYF
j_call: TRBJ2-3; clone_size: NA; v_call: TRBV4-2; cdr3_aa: CASSQDRGGPDTQYF
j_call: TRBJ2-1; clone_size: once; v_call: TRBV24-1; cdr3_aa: CATSDAQAHEQFF
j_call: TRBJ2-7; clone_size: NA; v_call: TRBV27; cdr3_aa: CASSRKGIVYEQYF
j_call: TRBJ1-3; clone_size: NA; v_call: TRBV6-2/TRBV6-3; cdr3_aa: CASSYGQASGNTIYF
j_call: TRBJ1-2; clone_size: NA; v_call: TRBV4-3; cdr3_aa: CASSQERGANYGYTF
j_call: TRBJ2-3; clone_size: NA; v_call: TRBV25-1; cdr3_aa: CASSELDPGGDTQYF
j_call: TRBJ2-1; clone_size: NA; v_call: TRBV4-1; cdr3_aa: CASSQAPAEAYNEQFF
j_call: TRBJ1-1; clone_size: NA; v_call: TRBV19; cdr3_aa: CASTHRGILSTEAFF
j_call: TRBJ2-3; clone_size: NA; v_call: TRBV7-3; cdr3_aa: CASSLIAAADTQYF
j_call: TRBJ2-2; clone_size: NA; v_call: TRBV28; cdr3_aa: CASSLVTGRSNTGELFF
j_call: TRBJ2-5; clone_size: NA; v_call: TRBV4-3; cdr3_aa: CASSQRTRKETQYF
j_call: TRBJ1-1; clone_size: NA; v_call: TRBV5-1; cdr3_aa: CASSTGEGPNTEAFF
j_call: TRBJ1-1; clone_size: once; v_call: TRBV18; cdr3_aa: CASSNGGNTEAFF
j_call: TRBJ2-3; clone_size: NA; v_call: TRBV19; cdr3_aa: CASSPHLASGTDTQYF
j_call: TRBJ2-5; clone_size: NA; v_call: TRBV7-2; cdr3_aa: CASSLAGLETQYF